This T cell receptor beta chain was found in a study of CD8+ T cells in alopecia areata (dated by TCRdb to the late 2010s). Background for the entire study: The treated patients took part in an open-label pilot trial in which moderate-to-severe alopecia areata was treated with oral tofacitinib at 5 to 10 mg twice daily. For the treated patients, the SALT score, which quantifies what percentage of scalp surface area is affected, served as the measure of disease severity. Scalp tissue and sorted CD4+ and CD8+ peripheral blood T cells from patchy and totalis/universalis alopecia areata patients and from healthy controls were covered by human TCRbeta sequencing. Clonality in the scalp was compared among normal scalp (n=4), patchy alopecia areata scalp (n=8), and alopecia totalis/universalis scalp (n=8). High-throughput TCRbeta sequencing was used to examine T cell clonal expansion in alopecia areata in both the C3H/HeJ mouse model and human patients. Patients stayed on tofacitinib for 6 to 18 months and then had 6 months of follow-up off drug so that delayed response and recurrence could be assessed. Biopsies were taken from tofacitinib-treated patients at baseline and again at 4 and 24 weeks into treatment, and several of those patients also had a later scalp biopsy. TCRbeta CDR3 regions were amplified by immunoSEQ multiplex PCR with 35 Vbeta forward and 13 Jbeta reverse primers. RNA came from the PAXgene miRNA kit for fixed scalp, the miRNeasy kit for PBMCs, and the RNeasy kit for mouse skin. Results and caveats for the whole study, not just this receptor: During tofacitinib treatment, many expanded lesional clones remained in scalp and blood, and this persistence may partly explain relapse after treatment is stopped. Because the treated cohort was small and had only one nonresponder, larger studies are needed to examine links between baseline CD8+ expansion and response. Tofacitinib significantly lowered scalp clonality and the number of expanded CD8+ clones among the top 100 scalp clones. Lesional scalp, especially in alopecia totalis/universalis, showed higher clonality and more expanded CD8+ clones than normal scalp, suggesting antigenic drive. Shared TCR sequences between patients were less evident than in mice, which may be partly attributable to HLA diversity in the patient population. Unlike mouse skin, where gammadelta T cells dominate, normal human skin contains resident alphabeta T cells that get sequenced too, which complicates analysis of the scalp TCR repertoire.

Library method: the immunoSEQ multiplex PCR assay. To provide template for TCR sequencing, every sample had RNA extracted and reverse transcribed into cDNA. SuperScript III was used for first-strand cDNA synthesis, primed with a 2:1 mix of oligo-dT and random hexamers. A synthetic immune receptor repertoire was used to assess amplification bias, and residual bias was removed computationally. The paper's data handling went like this. Raw reads were preprocessed to remove errors, and CDR3 was defined by IMGT conventions from the conserved cysteine to phenylalanine. Clonality was computed as 1 minus the Shannon entropy, with the entropy normalized by log2 of the number of productive unique TCRs. CD4 or CD8 identity of scalp clones was inferred by cross-referencing scalp TCRbeta sequences with sorted blood CD4 and CD8 repertoires. TCRdb's version of the immuneACCESS table is confined to in-frame rearrangements and falls short of the full clone set. An unresolved V gene accounts for under half of the shortfall where checked; the remainder is of unknown origin. V, J and clone size are taken as reported in that table, and D and trimming were inferred from the DNA itself. This sample has under 150,000 clones in its table, and 56% of those were observed once. The ten largest clones add up to 3% to 4% of the sample.

Taken with the paper, the label for time point translates to: around 22 weeks on oral tofacitinib. This sample's treatment or condition label indicates: oral pan-JAK inhibitor, 5-10 mg twice daily. From alopecia areata patients, peripheral blood was collected along with lesional scalp punch biopsies. After PBMCs were isolated by density centrifugation and stained for CD3, CD4 and CD8, a FACSAria was used to sort CD4+ and CD8+ T cells. The germline V gene sets CDR1 to SGHRS and CDR2 to YFSETQ. V is clipped by 4 bases and J by 5 bases, and the sequence between their germline boundaries is 15 bases long. The CDR3 measures 15 amino acids from cysteine to phenylalanine. Of all the DNA, just the CDR3 is kept, 45 bases in frame from base 1. The table lists this clone with a few counts. Its antigen remains undetermined. It has no much larger one-base neighbor in the sample; base qualities were not kept.

This clonotype originated in a human donor with alopecia areata. The chain joins TRBV5-1 to TRBJ2-2; the D gene is tentatively TRBD1 or TRBD2, each matching 6 bases. The material was CD4+ T cells sorted from blood, obtained at week 24, from a patient treated with tofacitinib. In nucleotides, the sequence is TGCGCCAGCAGCCCCTTCGGGGGCGGAACCGGGGAGCTGTTTTTT. It codes for CASSPFGGGTGELFF.